This record concerns one T cell receptor beta chain sequence. These data originate in a study of blood T cells in healthy people across ages. It was with a sample-barcoded 5' primer and a J-beta primer mix that a second PCR of about 6 to 12 cycles was run. Unique molecular identifiers of 12 random nucleotides labeled each cDNA. TCRdb called the 5' RACE reads again in MiXCR, with one record for every CDR3 protein. The sample holds 1.5 million to 2 million distinct CDR3 sequences, around 36% seen once. About 9.6 milliliters of peripheral blood were drawn from each donor into EDTA-treated tubes. The germline V and J ends were trimmed by 0 bases and 5 bases, with 14 bases remaining between them. Germline CDR1 SGHVS, CDR2 FNYEAQ. This CDR3 comprises 15 residues.

The sample comprised blood. V gene TRBV7-6 combines with J gene TRBJ2-7; D is unclear. This receptor was taken from a woman aged 25 to 39 in good health. Written as DNA, the CDR3 is TGTGCCAGCAGCTTAGCCGCAGAGCCTTTACACGAGCAGTACTTC. Encoded protein: CASSLAAEPLHEQYF.